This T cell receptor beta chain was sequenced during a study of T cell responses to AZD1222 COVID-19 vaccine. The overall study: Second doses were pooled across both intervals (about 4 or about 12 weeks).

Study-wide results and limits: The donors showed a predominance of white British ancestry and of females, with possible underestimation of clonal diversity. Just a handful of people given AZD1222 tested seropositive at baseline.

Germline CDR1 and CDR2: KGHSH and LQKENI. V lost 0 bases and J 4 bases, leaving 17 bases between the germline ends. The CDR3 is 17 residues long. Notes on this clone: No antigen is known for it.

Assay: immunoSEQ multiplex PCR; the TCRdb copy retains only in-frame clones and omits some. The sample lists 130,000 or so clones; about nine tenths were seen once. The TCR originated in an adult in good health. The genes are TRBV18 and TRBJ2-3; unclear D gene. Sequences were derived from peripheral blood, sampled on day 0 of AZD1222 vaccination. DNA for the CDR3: TGTGCCAGCTCACCACCGTTGCAGTCCTTGTCATCAGATACGCAGTATTTT. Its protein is CASSPPLQSLSSDTQYF.